This TCR beta chain was sequenced for a study of regulatory T cells in long-lasting Graves disease. Study-wide results and caveats: Newly diagnosed disease favored TRBV20-1 and TRBJ2-1 over persistent disease.

Remarks on this clonotype: The antigen remains undetermined.

Time point described: newly diagnosed GD, antithyroid drugs for less than 3 months. PBMCs provided the RNA from which the TCR library was made. Germline assignment: CDR1 SQVTM and CDR2 ANQGSEA. Trimming shortened V by 4 bases and J by 4 bases, and 11 bases separated the two germline ends. The length of the CDR3 is 12 residues. Investigators prepared the TCR beta libraries by applying iRepertoire HTBI primers and Arm-PCR of CDR3 regions. Each CDR3 protein is one row after TCRdb ran MiXCR on the multiplex PCR reads. The sample shows about 440,000 distinct CDR3 sequences, around 15% of them seen only once. These data are also associated with another study on T cells in Graves' hyperthyroidism and ophthalmopathy. That report adds: Most thyroid-expanded clonotypes above 0.001 were also found in blood.

The material was peripheral blood mononuclear cells (PBMCs), obtained at new diagnosis, from a patient treated with antithyroid drugs. The receptor was derived from a woman aged 18 to 35 with Graves disease. This chain connects TRBV29-1 to TRBJ2-7; D possibly corresponds to TRBD1 (6 bases). In nucleotides, the CDR3 is TGCAGCGTTGGCCTTCAGGGGTACGAGCAGTACTTC. Protein: CSVGLQGYEQYF.